The table lists the clone carrying this TCR beta chain with a few counts. CDR3 length: 11 residues. V lost 2 bases and J lost 7, with 8 bases in between. Germline V gives CDR1 GTSNPN, CDR2 SVGIG (reference sequence). This specimen belongs to a study of T cells in Graves' hyperthyroidism and ophthalmopathy. Graves' hyperthyroidism without ophthalmopathy progression within 18 months was termed stable. RNA transcripts yielded amplified TCR beta CDR3 regions. The study used the HTBI primer set for a first-round RT-PCR of the TCR CDR3. One entry per CDR3 protein results from TCRdb running MiXCR on the multiplex PCR reads. Of 650,000 to 700,000 distinct CDR3 sequences detected, 17% appear once; the ten largest clones hold about a sixth.

V usage is TRBV30 and J usage is TRBJ1-2, with D uncertain. The sequence was obtained from a man over 45 with Graves' hyperthyroidism. The sample consisted of blood. The chain's CDR3 is CAWSRPFGYTF. The DNA for the CDR3 is TGTGCCTGGAGTCGGCCGTTTGGCTACACCTTC.